The sequence of this T cell receptor (beta chain) was determined in a study of cytomegalovirus exposure and HLA in healthy donors. Study-wide results and limits: The authors confirmed in vitro that a few CMV-associated chains were specific for CMV antigens.

Comment on this clone: As yet, its antigen is unknown.

The CDR3 runs to 13 residues. V lost 3 bases and J 1 base, leaving 9 bases between the germline ends. Germline V lookup: CDR1 GTSNPN, CDR2 SVGIG (reference sequence). The method was immunoSEQ multiplex PCR; TCRdb's version includes in-frame clones alone and lacks a portion of them. This sample has hundreds of thousands of clones; roughly 84% occur once, and the top ten carry about 2%. The sequenced sample consisted of PBMCs. The chain links TRBV30 to TRBJ1-1, with D maybe TRBD1 (5 bases). This clonotype was obtained from a woman aged 18-35 years in good health and CMV-seropositive. Here the CDR3 DNA reads TGTGCCTGGAGACTAAGGGGGAACACTGAAGCTTTCTTT. It specifies CAWRLRGNTEAFF. The variable domain in full, completed from reference TRBV30 and TRBJ1-1, reads SQTIHQWPATLVQPVGSPLSLECTVEGTSNPNLYWYRQAAGRGLQLLFYSVGIGQISSEVPQNLSASRPQDRQFILSSKKLLLSDSGFYLCAWRLRGNTEAFFGQGTRLTVV.